One T cell receptor (beta chain) is described in this entry. Both RNA and DNA were isolated together from around 20-30 mg of bulk tissue that had not been sorted. The germline CDR1 and CDR2 sequences are SGHAT and FQNNGV. The CDR3 is made up of 15 amino acids. The V end was cut by 0 bases, the J end by 12 bases, with 17 bases between. This record comes from a study of tumor-infiltrating lymphocytes in primary liver carcinoma. Production of TCR beta cDNA used 500 ng total RNA together with a constant-region primer. Slightly modified ARM-PCR, run as three nested multiplex PCR rounds, produced the TCR beta libraries. For roughly 10 cycles apiece, the opening two PCR rounds ran with TRBV1-TRBV30 forward primers and a C-beta reverse primer. Using its own MiXCR run on the multiplex PCR reads, TCRdb lists one record per CDR3 protein. The sample holds over 25,000 distinct CDR3 sequences, over 60% seen once.

The sequencing input was liver tumor tissue from sampling region 3. Subset given: tumor region T3, left-lateral pole. The sequence derives from a man aged 40-49 years with primary liver carcinoma and hepatitis B virus infection. This chain links TRBV11-2 with TRBJ1-4; no clear D gene. DNA for the CDR3: TGTGCCAGCAGCTTAGACGGGTTCACTAACGAAGAACTGTTTTTT. It translates to CASSLDGFTNEELFF.